This T cell receptor (beta chain) was documented in a study of blood T cell repertoires in COVID-19. Overall study context: Whether acute or convalescent, the COVID-19 samples came from the United States, Italy and Spain.

The CDR3 has 16 amino acids. V was pared by 0 bases and J by 0 bases, with 11 bases between. Germline CDR1 is SGHVS and CDR2 is FQNEAQ. Methods used by the authors: Reference gene primers were amplified, and this amplification served to estimate nucleated cell counts. The repertoire was sequenced with immunoSEQ multiplex PCR; TCRdb's copy has only in-frame clones and lacks some. The V and J calls and clone size were taken over from that table, and D and trimming were inferred from the DNA. The table lists 68,000 or so clones, 85% to 90% of them singletons, with approximately 4.1% in the top ten. This TCR was sampled from a man aged 45-65 years with acute or convalescent COVID-19. The chain joins TRBV7-8 to TRBJ1-1; D gene uncertain. What was sequenced was peripheral blood. The CDR3 region has the DNA TGTGCCAGCAGCTTAGCGCCGGCAGGTTTGAACACTGAAGCTTTCTTT. Its translation: CASSLAPAGLNTEAFF.